Sequencing of this TCR beta chain was carried out in a study of shared clonotypes between healthy human individuals. General observations from the study: Clonotype sharing among the donors was expected to vary with sequencing depth.

Germline loops: CDR1 LNHDA, CDR2 SQIVND (reference sequence). V lost 10 bases and J lost 0, with 16 bases in between. The CDR3 spans 15 residues. Recent vaccinations or acute infections were absent in the healthy HIV-negative adult donors. Researchers ran the assay at a deep level. Replicate PCRs were loaded with roughly 0.3 ug DNA from unsorted PBMC, 29,000 or so T cell genomes. Libraries were prepared by immunoSEQ multiplex PCR; TCRdb keeps only in-frame clonotypes and omits some of them. The data contain about 490,000 clones, around 79% of them singletons. Of note for this clone: Its antigen is still unknown.

The sample comprised PBMCs. This clonotype originated in a woman aged 40 to 55 in good health. Some clones in this sample may be carry-over from other donors' samples. The chain carries TRBV19 and TRBJ1-5; TRBD1 might be the D (5 bases). CDR3 coding DNA: TGTGCCACCTCCGAGGGGCTTGGTAGCAATCAGCCCCAGCATTTT. Protein: CATSEGLGSNQPQHF. Filled out from reference TRBV19 and TRBJ1-5, the complete variable domain reads DGGITQSPKYLFRKEGQNVTLSCEQNLNHDAMYWYRQDPGQGLRLIYYSQIVNDFQKGDIAEGYSVSREKKESFPLTVTSAQKNPTAFYLCATSEGLGSNQPQHFGDGTRLSIL.